Described below is a single T cell receptor (beta chain) sequence and its context. Germline V gene sequence: CDR1 MGHRA, CDR2 YSYEKL. The CDR3 length is 13 residues. V was trimmed by 4 bases and J by 7 bases, leaving 13 bases between them. This sample is part of a study of shared clonotypes between healthy human individuals. It was at deep level that the assay was run. The table came from immunoSEQ multiplex PCR; TCRdb's copy has only in-frame clones and leaves some out. The table shows about 100,000 clones, with 68% occurring only once. This sequence originates from a man in his thirties or forties in good health. Input material: memory CD8+ T cells sorted from blood. The subset is: CD45RO+ cells pooled with CCR7-negative TemRA cells. The rearrangement joins TRBV4-1 to TRBJ1-1; D gene ambiguous. CDR3 loop: CASSPTPDGEAFF. The CDR3 nucleotides read TGCGCCAGCAGCCCGACCCCGGACGGTGAAGCTTTCTTT.